This T cell receptor beta chain was recorded in a study of cytomegalovirus exposure and HLA in healthy donors. The method was immunoSEQ multiplex PCR; TCRdb's version includes in-frame clones alone and lacks a portion of them. The profile shows more than 55,000 clones, roughly nine tenths of them singletons. This TCR came from a woman between 18 and 30 years old in good health and CMV-seronegative. The sequenced sample was PBMCs.

The CDR3 here is CASSQARGGGEKLFF. In DNA form, the CDR3 reads TGCGCCAGCAGCCAGGCCCGGGGTGGGGGGGAAAAACTGTTTTTT. The V and J genes are TRBV4-3 and TRBJ1-4; D may be TRBD1 (5 bases). The CDR3 contains 15 residues. V was shortened by 3 bases and J by 8 bases, with 16 bases between the two germline ends. Germline V gene lookup returns CDR1 LGHNA and CDR2 YSLEER.